This T cell receptor beta chain was captured in a study of blood T cell repertoires in COVID-19. Study background: Samples taken during acute and convalescent COVID-19 were collected in the United States, Italy and Spain. PBMCs, B-cell-depleted T cells, or T cells were the source of the cDNA or gDNA that made up the material.

The CDR3 is made up of 16 amino acids. Germline CDR1 reads SGHNT; CDR2 reads YYREEE (reference sequence). With 4 bases clipped from V and 6 bases from J, the junction kept 11 bases outside the gene matches. As handled by the study authors: Estimation of nucleated cell counts relied on the amplification of reference gene primers. Sequenced by immunoSEQ multiplex PCR; TCRdb stores in-frame clones only, minus some. V and J calls plus clone size are reproduced from that table; the DNA served to infer D and trimming. The sample contains 150,000 to 200,000 clones, about 85% of which appear only once. The chain combines TRBV5-4 with TRBJ2-1; 9 bases agree with TRBD1. The TCR was taken from a man aged 65 to 79 with active or convalescent COVID-19. Sequencing used peripheral blood. The CDR3 region has the DNA TGTGCCAGCAGCCCTGGGGGACAGGGATTCCTCAATGAGCAGTTCTTC. The encoded protein is CASSPGGQGFLNEQFF.